The next 8 T cell receptor beta chains were all read from a single sample in a study of OX40 agonist ivuxolimab in advanced cancers. Produced via immunoSEQ multiplex PCR; TCRdb's table is partial and in-frame only. The sample holds just under 65,000 clones, under 95% seen once. The sequencing here drew on CD4+ or CD8+ T cells sorted from blood, taken in a trial of the OX40 agonist ivuxolimab. The source of these receptors is an adult with an advanced solid tumor such as melanoma, head and neck, liver or kidney cancer.

The rearrangement links TRBV4-1 to TRBJ2-7, with D perhaps TRBD2 (7 bases). Germline V gene data show CDR1 as MGHRA and CDR2 as YSYEKL. Trimming removed 1 base from V and 7 bases from J, with 17 bases in between. This CDR3 is built from 15 residues. This CDR3 reads CASSQVARTAGEQYF. The DNA for the CDR3 is TGCGCCAGCAGCCAAGTGGCCAGGACAGCGGGGGAGCAGTACTTC.

The chain couples TRBV18 to TRBJ2-7; the D gene is possibly TRBD1 (6 bases). The CDR3 has 13 residues. The germline V gene encodes CDR1 KGHSH and CDR2 LQKENI. Trimming stripped 6 bases from V and 3 bases from J, with 12 bases between. In DNA, the CDR3 is TGTGCCAGCTCGGAGAGCAGGGGCTACGAGCAGTACTTC. Translation gives CASSESRGYEQYF.

The CDR3 nucleotides read TGTGCCAGCAGGCCCGGGGGCTTCTACCAGCCCCAGCATTTT. Translating it yields CASRPGGFYQPQHF. This chain links TRBV28 with TRBJ1-5; possibly TRBD1 for D (6 bases). The V gene's germline CDR1 is MDHEN and CDR2 SYDVKM. The ends were cut back, 6 bases at V and 7 bases at J, with 16 bases in the middle. This CDR3 is 14 amino acids long.

The chain is built from TRBV7-2 and TRBJ2-7; TRBD2 matches at 8 bases. Trimming cost V 3 bases and J 11 bases; bases outside gene matches: 9. Germline loops: CDR1 SGHTA, CDR2 FQGNSA. CDR3 length equals 13 residues. DNA of the CDR3: TGTGCCAGCAGCTTCAATAGCGGGGCTGATGAGTACTTC. Translating it yields CASSFNSGADEYF.

The CDR3 protein is CASSLTSGYTGELFF. The CDR3 coding sequence is TGTGCCAGCAGTTTAACTAGCGGATACACCGGGGAGCTGTTTTTT. This sequence joins TRBV27 and TRBJ2-2, with TRBD2 matching over 8 bases. The V gene end was trimmed by 2 bases and the J gene end by 3 bases; junction bases not matched to a gene: 2. There are 15 residues in the CDR3. Germline lookup yields CDR1 MNHEY and CDR2 SMNVEV (reference sequence).

This clone was counted once. This chain joins TRBV2 and TRBJ2-7; no firm D call. V gave up 7 bases and J gave up 0 bases, with 13 bases separating them. Germline-derived CDR1 and CDR2 are SNHLY and FYNNEI. CDR3 length equals 14 residues. The CDR3 coding sequence is TGTGCCAGCACCCCCTGGGTGAGCTCCTACGAGCAGTACTTC. Translation: CASTPWVSSYEQYF.

CDR3 sequence reads: CASSELAKGQFF. The CDR3 DNA reads as TGCGCCAGCAGTGAGTTAGCGAAGGGGCAGTTCTTC. This rearrangement joins TRBV10-2 to TRBJ2-1; D is possibly TRBD2 (5 bases). Germline V gene sequence: CDR1 WSHSY, CDR2 SAAADI. The CDR3 covers 12 residues. Deletions cut 1 base from V and 12 bases from J, with 10 bases between.

The V call is TRBV14, the J call TRBJ1-1, with TRBD1 identical over 7 bases. This CDR3 comprises 13 residues. The J segment lost 10 bases and the V segment lost 2 bases, leaving 7 bases of the junction unmatched. Germline assignment: CDR1 SGHDN and CDR2 FVKESK. As DNA, the CDR3 is TGTGCCAGCAGCCAATACGGACAGGCAGCAGCTTTCTTT. Translating it yields CASSQYGQAAAFF.